The 30 T cell receptor beta chains below were found in one sample sequenced in a study of blood T cells in healthy people across ages. With a J-beta primer mix and a sample-barcoded 5' primer, a second PCR ran about 6 to 11 cycles. TCRdb processed the 5' RACE reads anew with MiXCR; each CDR3 protein has one entry. The sample holds roughly 2 million distinct CDR3 sequences; 49% are singletons and the top ten take 2% to 2.5%. Specimen: blood. The receptors were gathered from a middle-aged woman in good health.

The rearrangement links TRBV7-9 to TRBJ2-2, with D uncertain. Trimming pared 0 bases from V and 7 bases from J, leaving 12 bases between. The CDR3 spans 15 residues. Per the germline V gene, CDR1 is SEHNR and CDR2 is FQNEAQ (reference sequence). For the CDR3, the DNA is TGTGCCAGCAGCTTAGCCAGGTTGTCGGGCGGGGAGCTGTTTTTT. As protein: CASSLARLSGGELFF.

The rearrangement uses TRBV28 and TRBJ2-5; D gene uncertain. Per germline, CDR1 MDHEN and CDR2 SYDVKM. Between the trimmed V and J ends, which lost 3 bases and 0 bases, there was a span of 8 bases. The CDR3 extends over 14 amino acids. CDR3 nucleotides: TGTGCCAGCAGTTTCGTGGAGTACCAAGAGACCCAGTACTTC. Encoded protein: CASSFVEYQETQYF.

CDR3 region: CASSDSLGPYEQYF. In DNA form, the CDR3 reads TGTGCCAGCAGTGATAGTCTGGGACCCTACGAGCAGTACTTC. The V call is TRBV6-1, the J call TRBJ2-7; D assignment may be TRBD1 or TRBD2 (5 bases each). The CDR3 contains 14 residues. The germline V and J ends were trimmed by 3 bases and 2 bases, with 11 bases remaining between them. Germline values: CDR1 MNHNS, CDR2 SASEGT.

This chain joins TRBV11-2 and TRBJ2-5; 12 bases agree with TRBD2. Germline V gene sequence: CDR1 SGHAT, CDR2 FQNNGV. The CDR3 has 17 residues. The trim removed 1 base at V and 2 bases at J, leaving 5 bases unmatched. CDR3 nucleotides: TGTGCCAGCAGCTTAGCCAAGACTAGCGGGGGTCAAGAGACCCAGTACTTC. It is translated as CASSLAKTSGGQETQYF.

This clonotype was seen only a few times. V usage is TRBV20-1 and J usage is TRBJ2-5; 9 bases match TRBD2. This CDR3 is built from 14 residues. Germline V lookup: CDR1 DFQATT, CDR2 SNEGSKA (reference sequence). V lost 5 bases to trimming and J lost 1 base; unmatched junction nucleotides: 5. CDR3 residues: CSAPSAGGQETQYF. The CDR3 bases are TGCAGTGCTCCATCAGCGGGGGGCCAAGAGACCCAGTACTTC.

The chain employs TRBV6-2 or TRBV6-3 and TRBJ2-1; the D gene is possibly TRBD2 (5 bases). The CDR3 totals 15 residues. V was trimmed by 3 bases and J by 6 bases, leaving 15 bases between them. Germline lookup yields CDR1 MNHEY and CDR2 SVGEGT. The CDR3 sequence is CASSYTGNPFNEQFF. CDR3 DNA: TGTGCCAGCAGTTATACCGGGAACCCCTTCAATGAGCAGTTCTTC.

The V and J genes are TRBV7-9 and TRBJ2-7; D is perhaps TRBD2 (5 bases). The last part of the DNA fits TRBJ2-5 better; the J call may be wrong. Germline CDR1 reads SEHNR; CDR2 reads FQNEAQ (reference sequence). The CDR3 spans 16 residues. The CDR3: CASSLSAGIGGETQYF. The CDR3 bases are TGTGCCAGCAGCTTAAGTGCCGGGATCGGTGGGGAGACCCAGTACTTC.

The J gene is TRBJ2-5, the V gene TRBV19, with D perhaps matching TRBD1 (6 bases). Germline CDR1 LNHDA, CDR2 SQIVND (reference sequence). V dropped 9 bases and J dropped 3 bases, with 26 bases sitting between them. The CDR3 is made up of 17 amino acids. CDR3 nucleotide sequence: TGTGCCAGCTCCCCGGTCGGACAGCAGCTTGGGGAAGAGACCCAGTACTTC. Its protein product is CASSPVGQQLGEETQYF. Complete variable domain (other parts from reference TRBV19 and TRBJ2-5): DGGITQSPKYLFRKEGQNVTLSCEQNLNHDAMYWYRQDPGQGLRLIYYSQIVNDFQKGDIAEGYSVSREKKESFPLTVTSAQKNPTAFYLCASSPVGQQLGEETQYFGPGTRLLVL.

The rearrangement uses TRBV6-1 and TRBJ2-1; TRBD2 might be the D (5 bases). Judging by the DNA end, TRBJ2-7 fits better; the J call may be wrong. The CDR3 length is 16 residues. Germline-derived CDR1 and CDR2 are MNHNS and SASEGT. In DNA form, the CDR3 reads TGTGCCAGCCGACGGAGTGGCGGGCCATCCTACAATGAGCAGTACTTC. Its translation is CASRRSGGPSYNEQYF.

In this sample, this clonotype turned up a few times. The V gene is TRBV4-3, the J gene TRBJ2-5, with D perhaps matching TRBD2 (5 bases). Germline-derived CDR1 and CDR2 are LGHNA and YSLEER. V was shortened by 3 bases and J by 5 bases, with 16 bases between the two germline ends. This CDR3 contains 15 residues. The CDR3 DNA follows: TGCGCCAGCAGCCAGGAACAACTAGTTTGGGAGACCCAGTACTTC. Its protein product is CASSQEQLVWETQYF.

The CDR3 here is CAISRGTGGETQYF. The DNA for the CDR3 is TGTGCCATCAGCCGTGGGACAGGGGGAGAGACCCAGTACTTC. V and J are TRBV10-3 and TRBJ2-5, with TRBD1 matching 11 bases. Germline V CDR1 and CDR2: ENHRY, SYGVKD. The J segment lost 4 bases and the V segment lost 6 bases, leaving 4 bases of the junction unmatched. CDR3 length: 14 amino acids.

This chain links TRBV27 with TRBJ1-5; no reliable D call. The V gene's germline CDR1 is MNHEY and CDR2 SMNVEV (reference sequence). V was pared by 6 bases and J by 7 bases, with 13 bases between. This CDR3 region has 13 residues. The DNA of the CDR3 is TGTGCCAGCAGCCTGGGGAGCTGGCAGCCCCAGCATTTT. Amino acid sequence: CASSLGSWQPQHF.

The chain joins TRBV7-9 to TRBJ2-5; D perhaps matches TRBD1 (5 bases). The V end lost 5 bases, the J end lost 4 bases, and 17 bases lay between the germline ends. This CDR3 spans 15 amino acids. CDR1 and CDR2 from the germline V gene are SEHNR and FQNEAQ (reference sequence). The CDR3 DNA is TGTGCCAGCAGCGCTACCCTCCAGGGCGCAGAGACCCAGTACTTC. Protein: CASSATLQGAETQYF. The variable domain in full, completed from reference TRBV7-9 and TRBJ2-5, reads DTGVSQNPRHKITKRGQNVTFRCDPISEHNRLYWYRQTLGQGPEFLTYFQNEAQLEKSRLLSDRFSAERPKGSFSTLEIQRTEQGDSAMYLCASSATLQGAETQYFGPGTRLLVL.

V and J are TRBV20-1 and TRBJ1-2; 12 bases are shared with TRBD1. CDR3 length: 17 residues. Trimming took 6 bases from V and 5 from J; bases not matched to a gene: 16. Germline V lookup: CDR1 DFQATT, CDR2 SNEGSKA (reference sequence). CDR3: CSAAGTGGDGWAYGYTF. The CDR3, as DNA: TGCAGTGCCGCCGGGACAGGGGGCGACGGGTGGGCTTATGGCTACACCTTC.

This chain joins TRBV20-1 and TRBJ2-5, with a weak D call TRBD2 (6 bases). V gave up 6 bases and J gave up 3 bases, with 8 bases separating them. The CDR3 is made up of 11 amino acids. Germline V gives CDR1 DFQATT, CDR2 SNEGSKA (reference sequence). The CDR3 is CSARLEETQYF. CDR3 DNA sequence: TGCAGTGCGAGACTAGAAGAGACCCAGTACTTC.

This chain links TRBV4-2 with TRBJ2-3; 9 nucleotides match TRBD2. The CDR3 runs to 16 residues. V lost 1 base to trimming and J lost 2 bases; unmatched junction nucleotides: 4. Germline V lookup: CDR1 LGHNA, CDR2 YNFKEQ. The CDR3 region has the DNA TGTGCCAGCAGCCAAGGGGCTAGCGGGGACACAGATACGCAGTATTTT. It translates to CASSQGASGDTDTQYF.

The rearrangement links TRBV4-3 to TRBJ1-2; 11 nucleotides agree with TRBD1. The CDR3 contains 17 residues. J gave up 4 bases and V 3 bases, and 10 bases lay outside the gene matches. Germline-derived CDR1 and CDR2 are LGHNA and YSLEER. CDR3 sequence: CASSQNVPGQGGYGYTF. The CDR3 nucleotides read TGCGCCAGCAGCCAGAACGTTCCGGGACAGGGGGGCTATGGCTACACCTTC.

The chain employs TRBV29-1 and TRBJ2-3; 7 nucleotides align to TRBD2. The germline gives CDR1 SQVTM, CDR2 ANQGSEA. The CDR3 is 15 residues long. V shed 8 bases and J 9 bases; nucleotides not matched to a gene: 20. The DNA for the CDR3 is TGCAGCATAGAAAGCGGGACTCGGACTTGGGGAACGCAGTATTTT. This gives the protein CSIESGTRTWGTQYF.

The J gene is TRBJ1-4, the V gene TRBV5-1; D gene unclear. Trimming removed 0 bases at V and 0 bases at J, with 9 bases between. Germline V gene lookup returns CDR1 SGHRS and CDR2 YFSETQ. There are 16 residues in the CDR3. Here the CDR3 DNA reads TGCGCCAGCAGCTTGGACAGCGTTTCAACTAATGAAAAACTGTTTTTT. It codes for CASSLDSVSTNEKLFF.

This chain uses TRBV9 with TRBJ1-6, with D tentatively TRBD1 (6 bases). The CDR3 is made up of 15 amino acids. The V gene lost 2 bases and the J gene lost 10 bases, with 16 bases spanning the gap. Germline assignment: CDR1 SGDLS and CDR2 YYNGEE. CDR3 DNA sequence: TGTGCCAGCAGCGTGGGGAACAGGGTTGGATCACCCCTCCACTTT. Translating gives CASSVGNRVGSPLHF. Supplemented by reference TRBV9 and TRBJ1-6, the full variable domain reads DSGVTQTPKHLITATGQRVTLRCSPRSGDLSVYWYQQSLDQGLQFLIQYYNGEERAKGNILERFSAQQFPDLHSELNLSSLELGDSALYFCASSVGNRVGSPLHFGNGTRLTVT.

The chain has TRBV7-2 and TRBJ2-3, with 8 bases matching TRBD2. From germline, CDR1 is SGHTA and CDR2 FQGNSA. The CDR3 has 16 residues. V lost 2 bases and J lost 4; bases outside the gene matches: 8. Written as DNA, the CDR3 is TGTGCCAGCAGCTTATCGCTTGCGGGGGGCGCAGATACGCAGTATTTT. It encodes CASSLSLAGGADTQYF.

The chain has TRBV7-2 and TRBJ2-3; D not certain. V gave up 5 bases and J gave up 11 bases, with 17 bases separating them. Germline lookup yields CDR1 SGHTA and CDR2 FQGNSA. The CDR3 runs to 13 residues. The CDR3 DNA is TGTGCCAGCAGCGTAGACCGCGGAGTCCTGCAGTATTTT. This translates into CASSVDRGVLQYF.

This clonotype was found a few times. CDR3 in amino acids: CASSLWQGRRETQYF. The CDR3 DNA reads TGTGCCAGCAGCTTATGGCAGGGCCGTAGAGAGACCCAGTACTTC. This rearrangement joins TRBV7-9 to TRBJ2-5; D may be TRBD1 (5 bases). This CDR3 is 15 amino acids long. Germline-derived CDR1 and CDR2 are SEHNR and FQNEAQ (reference sequence). V was pared by 2 bases and J by 4 bases, with 14 bases between.

The chain joins TRBV3-1 to TRBJ1-4; unclear D gene. The CDR3 extends over 15 amino acids. Germline V gene data show CDR1 as LGHDT and CDR2 as YNNKEL (reference sequence). Between the trimmed V and J ends, which lost 2 bases and 4 bases, there was a span of 11 bases. The CDR3 DNA is TGTGCCAGCAGCCAAAGTTCAGTCCGTAATGAAAAACTGTTTTTT. This translates into CASSQSSVRNEKLFF.

Regarding this clonotype: Possible read error: a much larger clone is one base away. The genes are TRBV4-3 and TRBJ2-1; D might be TRBD2 (6 bases). Germline V CDR1 and CDR2: LGHNA, YSLEER. The CDR3 runs 17 residues. The V end lost 1 base, the J end lost 13 bases, and 26 bases lay between the germline ends. CDR3 sequence: CASSQGVPGSGQETQFF. In DNA form, the CDR3 reads TGCGCCAGCAGCCAAGGGGTCCCGGGTAGCGGACAAGAGACCCAGTTCTTC.

The chain recombines TRBV20-1 with TRBJ2-7; TRBD2 matches at 10 bases. CDR1 is DFQATT, CDR2 SNEGSKA, per germline (reference sequence). The length of the CDR3 is 17 residues. Trimming removed 0 bases from V and 2 bases from J; junction bases left unmatched: 10. The CDR3 sequence is CSARDRLAGAGTYEQYF. The CDR3 coding sequence is TGCAGTGCTAGAGATAGGCTAGCGGGGGCCGGGACCTACGAGCAGTACTTC.

On this clonotype: A much larger clone sits a single nucleotide away, making a read error possible. The CDR3: CASSYMGTPSYEQYF. CDR3 bases: TGTGCCAGCAGTTACATGGGAACGCCTAGCTACGAGCAGTACTTC. The chain links TRBV6-2 or TRBV6-3 to TRBJ2-7, with unresolved D. V gave up 2 bases and J gave up 3 bases, with 14 bases separating them. CDR1 is MNHEY, CDR2 SVGEGT, per germline. The CDR3 has 15 amino acids.

This clonotype was detected only once. V and J are TRBV20-1 and TRBJ2-5, with D perhaps matching TRBD1 (6 bases). Looked up from germline, CDR1 is DFQATT and CDR2 is SNEGSKA (reference sequence). V was cut by 2 bases and J by 7 bases, with 20 bases left in between. There are 15 residues in the CDR3. The CDR3 nucleotides are TGCAGTGCTAGACTTCTACAGGGAAGGTCGGGGACCCAGTACTTC. Amino acids: CSARLLQGRSGTQYF.

In DNA, the CDR3 is TGCGCCGGCGGCCAAGATTGGGGACAGGGGGCCGATGAGCAGTTCTTC. Its protein is CAGGQDWGQGADEQFF. The chain joins TRBV4-3 to TRBJ2-1; the match to TRBD1 covers 12 bases. CDR1 is LGHNA, CDR2 YSLEER, per germline. After removal of 11 bases from V and 8 bases from J, the junction contained 16 bases not matched to a gene. CDR3 length: 16 residues.

This clonotype was detected many times. The chain is built from TRBV10-3 and TRBJ2-5, with 8 bases fitting TRBD1. CDR1 ENHRY and CDR2 SYGVKD come from the germline V gene. V gave up 2 bases and J gave up 6 bases; unmatched junction bases: 5. The CDR3 totals 14 residues. CDR3 nucleotide sequence: TGTGCCATCAGTGAGGGACAGGGAGGTCAGACCCAGTACTTC. Translating gives CAISEGQGGQTQYF.